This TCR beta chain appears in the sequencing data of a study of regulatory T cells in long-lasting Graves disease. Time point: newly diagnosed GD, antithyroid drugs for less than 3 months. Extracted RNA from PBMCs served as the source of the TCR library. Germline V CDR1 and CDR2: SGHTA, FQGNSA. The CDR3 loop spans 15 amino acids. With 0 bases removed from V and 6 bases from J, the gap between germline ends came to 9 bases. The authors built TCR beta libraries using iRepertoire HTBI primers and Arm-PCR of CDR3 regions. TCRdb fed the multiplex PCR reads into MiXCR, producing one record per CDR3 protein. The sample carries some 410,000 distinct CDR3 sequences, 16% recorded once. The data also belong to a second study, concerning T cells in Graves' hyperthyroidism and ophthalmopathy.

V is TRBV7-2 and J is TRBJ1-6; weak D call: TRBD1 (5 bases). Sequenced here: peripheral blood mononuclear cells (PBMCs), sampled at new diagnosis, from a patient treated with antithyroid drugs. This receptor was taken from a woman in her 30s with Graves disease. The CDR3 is CASSLASGGNSPLHF. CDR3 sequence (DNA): TGTGCCAGCAGCTTAGCTTCTGGGGGTAATTCACCCCTCCACTTT.